This T cell receptor (beta chain) was profiled in a study of blood T cell repertoires in COVID-19. The data were produced by immunoSEQ multiplex PCR, yet TCRdb's version contains in-frame clones alone and is incomplete. This table holds roughly 330,000 clones, roughly 90% found once. The material sequenced was peripheral blood. This TCR was recovered from a woman in her fifties or sixties with active or convalescent COVID-19.

Here the CDR3 reads CASSPLTEAFF. The CDR3 DNA reads TGTGCCAGCAGCCCCCTCACTGAAGCTTTCTTT. This chain joins TRBV7-9 and TRBJ1-1, with no clear D. This CDR3 region has 11 residues. With 5 bases removed from V and 4 bases from J, the gap between germline ends came to 5 bases. The V gene's germline CDR1 is SEHNR and CDR2 FQNEAQ (reference sequence).